These 19 T cell receptor beta chains came from one sample sequenced in a study of identifying expanded T cells in peripheral blood. Using immunoSEQ multiplex PCR, the repertoire was profiled, and TCRdb retains in-frame clones only, with some absent. The table has over 45,000 clones, approximately 80% seen once; the top ten hold approximately 15%. Sequences were obtained from blood. The receptors derive from a person between 18 and 75 years old in good health.

The genes are TRBV5-4 and TRBJ2-7, with D unresolved. Germline-derived CDR1 and CDR2 are SGHNT and YYREEE (reference sequence). Between the trimmed V and J ends, which lost 1 base and 0 bases, there was a span of 11 bases. This CDR3 is 15 amino acids long. The CDR3 loop reads CASSLSPDGSYEQYF. The CDR3 nucleotides are TGTGCCAGCAGCTTGAGCCCGGACGGCTCCTACGAGCAGTACTTC.

The chain is built from TRBV15 and TRBJ1-1; D gene unclear. Germline-derived CDR1 and CDR2 are LNHNV and YYDKDF (reference sequence). The CDR3 sequence is 11 residues long. Trimming took off 11 bases at V and 0 bases at J, with 7 bases between the two ends. As DNA, the CDR3 is TGTGCCGTACAAATGAACACTGAAGCTTTCTTT. This codes for CAVQMNTEAFF. Full variable domain (missing parts from reference TRBV15 and TRBJ1-1): DAMVIQNPRYQVTQFGKPVTLSCSQTLNHNVMYWYQQKSSQAPKLLFHYYDKDFNNEADTPDNFQSRRPNTSFCFLDIRSPGLGDTAMYLCAVQMNTEAFFGQGTRLTVV.

The chain is built from TRBV20-1 and TRBJ2-3; a possible D gene is TRBD1 (6 bases). The CDR3 is 11 amino acids. CDR1 is DFQATT, CDR2 SNEGSKA, per germline (reference sequence). V gave up 3 bases and J gave up 5 bases, with 6 bases separating them. CDR3 loop: CSARTGDTQYF. The CDR3 DNA follows: TGCAGTGCTAGGACAGGAGATACGCAGTATTTT.

The chain employs TRBV19 and TRBJ1-5; 9 nucleotides align to TRBD1. Germline loops: CDR1 LNHDA, CDR2 SQIVND (reference sequence). V was pared by 7 bases and J by 4 bases, with 2 bases of the junction left unmatched. This CDR3 is 13 amino acids long. The CDR3 region is CASNDRGNQPQHF. The CDR3 bases are TGTGCCAGTAATGACAGGGGGAATCAGCCCCAGCATTTT.

CDR3 DNA sequence: TGTGCCAGCAGCTCCCGGACTAGCGGGACACCCTACGAGCAGTACTTC. This codes for CASSSRTSGTPYEQYF. The chain recombines TRBV7-9 with TRBJ2-7, with 12 bases matching TRBD2. Germline V gives CDR1 SEHNR, CDR2 FQNEAQ (reference sequence). After removal of 4 bases from V and 2 bases from J, the junction contained 6 bases not matched to a gene. This CDR3 has 16 amino acids.

V gene TRBV7-2 combines with J gene TRBJ1-2; D not certain. This CDR3 has 11 residues. Trimming took off 4 bases at V and 4 bases at J, with 4 bases between the two ends. The germline V gene encodes CDR1 SGHTA and CDR2 FQGNSA. The CDR3 sequence is CASSSPYGYTF. CDR3 bases: TGTGCCAGCAGCTCGCCCTATGGCTACACCTTC.

The genes are TRBV2 and TRBJ1-3, with a weak D call TRBD1 (5 bases). The length of the CDR3 is 12 residues. Between the trimmed V and J ends, which lost 9 bases and 4 bases, there was a span of 10 bases. Germline lookup yields CDR1 SNHLY and CDR2 FYNNEI. The chain's CDR3 is CARAGLGNTIYF. In DNA, the CDR3 is TGTGCCAGAGCGGGACTCGGAAACACCATATATTTT.

The CDR3 coding sequence is TGTGCCAGCAGTTACTCGACAGCGGATACGCAGTATTTT. Translated: CASSYSTADTQYF. The V call is TRBV6-5, the J call TRBJ2-3; D is possibly TRBD1 (5 bases). Germline CDR1 is MNHEY and CDR2 is SVGAGI. The ends were cut back, 0 bases at V and 6 bases at J, with 7 bases in the middle. CDR3 length: 13 amino acids.

The chain couples TRBV7-2 to TRBJ2-7; D is ambiguous. There are 12 residues in the CDR3. The V gene's germline CDR1 is SGHTA and CDR2 FQGNSA. V gave up 3 bases and J gave up 6 bases, with 9 bases separating them. CDR3 in DNA: TGTGCCAGCAGCTTCCCTCATCTCGAGCAGTACTTC. It encodes CASSFPHLEQYF.

This clone was counted between two and nine times. The chain joins TRBV9 to TRBJ2-1; D gene ambiguous. The CDR3 sequence is 15 residues long. The germline V and J ends were trimmed by 0 bases and 0 bases, with 7 bases remaining between them. The germline gives CDR1 SGDLS, CDR2 YYNGEE. CDR3 protein: CASSVGRNSYNEQFF. The CDR3 DNA reads as TGTGCCAGCAGCGTAGGAAGGAACTCCTACAATGAGCAGTTCTTC.

This chain uses TRBV20-1 with TRBJ2-7; D gene uncertain. V shed 5 bases and J shed 2 bases, with 7 bases lying between them. This CDR3 is built from 11 residues. Germline lookup yields CDR1 DFQATT and CDR2 SNEGSKA (reference sequence). In DNA, the CDR3 is TGCAGTGCTCGCTCAACCTACGAGCAGTACTTC. Protein product: CSARSTYEQYF.

This clone occurred once. The V call is TRBV11-3, the J call TRBJ2-1; D is unresolved. Germline V gives CDR1 SGHNT, CDR2 YENEEA. The ends were cut back, 3 bases at V and 6 bases at J, with 9 bases in the middle. CDR3 length equals 13 residues. CDR3 in DNA: TGTGCCAGCAGCTTTCGGGTCACCAATGAGCAGTTCTTC. This encodes CASSFRVTNEQFF.

A note on this clone: A read error may account for a junction end that differs from germline. This chain joins TRBV2 and TRBJ1-4; D gene unclear. CDR1 and CDR2 (germline): SNHLY, FYNNEI. CDR3 size: 13 residues. CDR3 coding DNA: TGTGCCAGCAACGGAACCCCTAAAGAAAAACTGTTTTTT. Residues: CASNGTPKEKLFF. Full variable domain (remainder filled in from reference TRBV2 and TRBJ1-4): EPEVTQTPSHQVTQMGQEVILRCVPISNHLYFYWYRQILGQKVEFLVSFYNNEISEKSEIFDDQFSVERPDGSNFTLKIRSTKLEDSAMYFCASNGTPKEKLFFGSGTQLSVL.

This clone was detected once. This sequence joins TRBV29-1 and TRBJ2-7; unclear D gene. Trimming pared 5 bases from V and 3 bases from J, leaving 17 bases between. The germline V gene has CDR1 SQVTM and CDR2 ANQGSEA. This CDR3 is built from 14 residues. As DNA, the CDR3 is TGCAGCGTTACCTACCCGTATCCTAGCTACGAGCAGTACTTC. This translates into CSVTYPYPSYEQYF.

The V call is TRBV27, the J call TRBJ2-5; D may be TRBD1 (6 bases). In germline, CDR1 is MNHEY, CDR2 SMNVEV (reference sequence). With 5 bases removed from V and 1 base from J, the gap between germline ends came to 17 bases. The CDR3 is made up of 16 amino acids. The chain's CDR3 is CASSPRTELTQETQYF. The CDR3 DNA reads TGTGCCAGCAGTCCCCGGACAGAGTTGACCCAAGAGACCCAGTACTTC.

J is TRBJ1-2 and V is TRBV27, with 7 nucleotides matching TRBD1. Germline CDR1 MNHEY, CDR2 SMNVEV (reference sequence). Unmatched junction bases numbered 6, after V lost 6 bases and J lost 8 bases. The CDR3 extends over 12 amino acids. For the CDR3, the DNA is TGTGCCAGCAGCCGCAGGGGGAGAGGCTACACCTTC. Amino acid sequence: CASSRRGRGYTF.

The chain combines TRBV9 with TRBJ1-2; maybe TRBD1 (5 bases). V was trimmed by 3 bases and J by 7 bases, leaving 19 bases between them. The V gene's germline CDR1 is SGDLS and CDR2 YYNGEE. The CDR3 totals 15 residues. This CDR3 is CASSEGEFAESGYTF. DNA of the CDR3: TGTGCCAGCAGCGAAGGGGAATTTGCAGAAAGTGGCTACACCTTC. The entire variable domain, with the rest obtained from reference TRBV9 and TRBJ1-2, is as follows: DSGVTQTPKHLITATGQRVTLRCSPRSGDLSVYWYQQSLDQGLQFLIQYYNGEERAKGNILERFSAQQFPDLHSELNLSSLELGDSALYFCASSEGEFAESGYTFGSGTRLTVV.

CDR3 residues: CASSGATGYGYTF. Here the CDR3 DNA reads TGTGCCAGCAGCGGGGCGACAGGCTATGGCTACACCTTC. The chain uses TRBV2 and TRBJ1-2; weak D call: TRBD1 (6 bases). Germline V gene data show CDR1 as SNHLY and CDR2 as FYNNEI. This CDR3 has 13 amino acids. Trimming took 6 bases from V and 4 from J, leaving 12 bases between them.

V and J are TRBV5-1 and TRBJ1-1; D is uncertain. The germline V gene encodes CDR1 SGHRS and CDR2 YFSETQ. The CDR3 contains 13 residues. Trimming cost V 2 bases and J 1 base, with 6 bases left between them. The CDR3 region is CASSFSSNTEAFF. The DNA for the CDR3 is TGCGCCAGCAGCTTCTCGTCGAACACTGAAGCTTTCTTT. Drawing the rest from reference TRBV5-1 and TRBJ1-1, the complete variable domain is KAGVTQTPRYLIKTRGQQVTLSCSPISGHRSVSWYQQTPGQGLQFLFEYFSETQRNKGNFPGRFSGRQFSNSRSEMNVSTLELGDSALYLCASSFSSNTEAFFGQGTRLTVV.